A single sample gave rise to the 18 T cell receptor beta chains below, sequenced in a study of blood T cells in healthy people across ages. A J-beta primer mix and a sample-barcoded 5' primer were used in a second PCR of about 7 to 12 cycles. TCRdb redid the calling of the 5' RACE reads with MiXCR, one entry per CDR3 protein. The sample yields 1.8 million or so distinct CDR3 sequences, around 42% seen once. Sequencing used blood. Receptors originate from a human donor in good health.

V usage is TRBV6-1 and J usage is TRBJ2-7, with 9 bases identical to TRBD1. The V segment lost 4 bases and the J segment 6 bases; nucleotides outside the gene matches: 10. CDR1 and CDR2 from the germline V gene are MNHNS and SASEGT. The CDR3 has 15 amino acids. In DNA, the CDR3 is TGTGCCAGCAGTGGAGTAAAGGGACAGGGCTTCGAGCAGTACTTC. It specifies CASSGVKGQGFEQYF.

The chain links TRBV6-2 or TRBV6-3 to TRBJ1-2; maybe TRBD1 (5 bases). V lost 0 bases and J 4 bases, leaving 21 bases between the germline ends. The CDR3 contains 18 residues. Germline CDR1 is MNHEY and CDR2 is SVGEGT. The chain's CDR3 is CASSYSGLRASEVYGYTF. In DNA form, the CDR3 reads TGTGCCAGCAGTTACTCAGGACTCAGGGCCTCTGAAGTCTATGGCTACACCTTC.

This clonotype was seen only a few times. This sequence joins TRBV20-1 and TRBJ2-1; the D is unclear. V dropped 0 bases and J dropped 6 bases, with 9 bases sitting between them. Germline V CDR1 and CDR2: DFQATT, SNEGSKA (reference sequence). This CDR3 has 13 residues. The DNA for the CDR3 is TGCAGTGCTAGAGATCCAACCCCCAATGAGCAGTTCTTC. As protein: CSARDPTPNEQFF.

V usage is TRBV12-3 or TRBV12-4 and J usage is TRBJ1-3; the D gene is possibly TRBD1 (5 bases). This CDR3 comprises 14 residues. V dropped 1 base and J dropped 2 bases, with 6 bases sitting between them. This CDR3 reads CASSLVQAGNTIYF. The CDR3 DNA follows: TGTGCCAGCAGTTTAGTACAGGCTGGAAACACCATATATTTT.

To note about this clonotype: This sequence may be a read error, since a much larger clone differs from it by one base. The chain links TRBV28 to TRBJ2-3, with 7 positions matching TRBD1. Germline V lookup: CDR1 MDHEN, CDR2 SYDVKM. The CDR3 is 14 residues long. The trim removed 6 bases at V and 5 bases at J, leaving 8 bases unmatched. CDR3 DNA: TGTGCCAGCAGCACGACAGGGTACATAGATACGCAGTATTTT. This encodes CASSTTGYIDTQYF.

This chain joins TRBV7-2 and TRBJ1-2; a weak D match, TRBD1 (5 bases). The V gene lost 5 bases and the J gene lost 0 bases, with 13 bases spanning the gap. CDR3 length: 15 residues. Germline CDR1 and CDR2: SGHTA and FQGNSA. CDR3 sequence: CASSIEGSTNYGYTF. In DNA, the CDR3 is TGTGCCAGCAGCATAGAGGGGTCAACTAACTATGGCTACACCTTC.

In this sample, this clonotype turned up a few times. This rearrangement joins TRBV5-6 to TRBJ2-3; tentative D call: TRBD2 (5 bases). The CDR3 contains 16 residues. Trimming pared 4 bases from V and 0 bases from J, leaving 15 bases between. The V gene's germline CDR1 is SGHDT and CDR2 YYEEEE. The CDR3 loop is CASSAGGGPSTDTQYF. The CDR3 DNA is TGTGCCAGCAGCGCAGGCGGAGGCCCTAGCACAGATACGCAGTATTTT.

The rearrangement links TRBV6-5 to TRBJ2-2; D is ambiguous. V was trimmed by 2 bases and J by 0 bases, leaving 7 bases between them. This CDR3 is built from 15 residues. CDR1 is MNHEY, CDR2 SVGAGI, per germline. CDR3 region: CASSYSASNTGELFF. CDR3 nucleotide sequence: TGTGCCAGCAGTTACAGCGCATCGAACACCGGGGAGCTGTTTTTT.

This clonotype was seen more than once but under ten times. The CDR3 is CATSREGYGQGPLEQYF. CDR3 DNA: TGTGCCACCAGCAGGGAGGGATATGGACAGGGACCCTTGGAGCAGTACTTC. The chain joins TRBV15 to TRBJ2-5, with 8 bases aligning to TRBD1. This CDR3 region has 17 residues. Unmatched junction bases numbered 20, after V lost 3 bases and J lost 11 bases. CDR1 and CDR2 from the germline V gene are LNHNV and YYDKDF (reference sequence).

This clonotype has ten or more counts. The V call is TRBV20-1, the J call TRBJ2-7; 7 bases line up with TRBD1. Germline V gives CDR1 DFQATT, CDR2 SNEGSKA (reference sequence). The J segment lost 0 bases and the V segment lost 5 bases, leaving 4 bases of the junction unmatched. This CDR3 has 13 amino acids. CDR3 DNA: TGCAGTGCTTACCGGGACAGCTCCTACGAGCAGTACTTC. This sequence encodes CSAYRDSSYEQYF.

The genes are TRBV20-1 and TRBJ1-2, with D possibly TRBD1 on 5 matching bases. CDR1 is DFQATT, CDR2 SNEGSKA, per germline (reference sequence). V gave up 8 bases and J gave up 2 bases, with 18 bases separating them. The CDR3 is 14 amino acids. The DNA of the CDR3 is TGCAGTACCTTAGAGGGCAGGGCGAACTATGGCTACACCTTC. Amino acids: CSTLEGRANYGYTF.

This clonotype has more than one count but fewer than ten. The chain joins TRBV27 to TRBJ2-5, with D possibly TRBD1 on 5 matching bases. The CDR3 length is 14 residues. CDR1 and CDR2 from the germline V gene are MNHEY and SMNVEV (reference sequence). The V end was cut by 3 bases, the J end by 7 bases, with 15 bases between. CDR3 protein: CASSFGRALGTQYF. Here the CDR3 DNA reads TGTGCCAGCAGTTTCGGCAGGGCCCTGGGGACCCAGTACTTC.

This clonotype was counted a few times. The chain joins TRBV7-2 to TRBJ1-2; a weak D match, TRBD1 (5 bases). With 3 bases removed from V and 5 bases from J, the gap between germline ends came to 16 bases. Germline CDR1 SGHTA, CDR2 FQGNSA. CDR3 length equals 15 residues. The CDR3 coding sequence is TGTGCCAGCAGCTTCCCCGGCTTGAGGGGTTATGGCTACACCTTC. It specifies CASSFPGLRGYGYTF.

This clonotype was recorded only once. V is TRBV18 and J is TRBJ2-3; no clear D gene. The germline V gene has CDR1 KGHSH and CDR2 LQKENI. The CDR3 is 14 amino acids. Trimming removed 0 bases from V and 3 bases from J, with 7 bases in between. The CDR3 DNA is TGTGCCAGCTCACCACCGGTTAGGACAGATACGCAGTATTTT. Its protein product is CASSPPVRTDTQYF. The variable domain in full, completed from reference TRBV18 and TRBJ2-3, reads NAGVMQNPRHLVRRRGQEARLRCSPMKGHSHVYWYRQLPEEGLKFMVYLQKENIIDESGMPKERFSAEFPKEGPSILRIQQVVRGDSAAYFCASSPPVRTDTQYFGPGTRLTVL.

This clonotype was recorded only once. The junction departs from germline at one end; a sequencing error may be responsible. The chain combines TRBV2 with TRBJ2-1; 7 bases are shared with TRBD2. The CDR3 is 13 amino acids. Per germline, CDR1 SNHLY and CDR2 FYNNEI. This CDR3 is CASSDEGRDEQVF. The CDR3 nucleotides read TGTGCCAGCAGTGATGAGGGGAGGGATGAGCAGGTCTTC.

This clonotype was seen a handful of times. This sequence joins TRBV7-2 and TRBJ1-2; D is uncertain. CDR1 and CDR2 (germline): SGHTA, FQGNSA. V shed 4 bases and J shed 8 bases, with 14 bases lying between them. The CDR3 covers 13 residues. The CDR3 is CASSSLHRAGYTF. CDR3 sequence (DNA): TGTGCCAGCAGCTCCTTGCATCGGGCCGGCTACACCTTC.

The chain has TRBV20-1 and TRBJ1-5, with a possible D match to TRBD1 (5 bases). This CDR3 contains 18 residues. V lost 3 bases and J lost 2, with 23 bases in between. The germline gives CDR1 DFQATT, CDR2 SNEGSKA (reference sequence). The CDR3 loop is CSASRPGGGLIGNQPQHF. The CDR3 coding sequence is TGCAGTGCTAGCCGACCGGGGGGAGGGTTGATCGGCAATCAGCCCCAGCATTTT.

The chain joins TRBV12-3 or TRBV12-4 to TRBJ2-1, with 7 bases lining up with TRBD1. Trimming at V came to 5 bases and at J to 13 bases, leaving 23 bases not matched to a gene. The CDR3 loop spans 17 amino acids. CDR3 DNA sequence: TGTGCCAGCAGTCCTAAAGTCAACCGGGACAGCCAAGAGACCCAGTTCTTC. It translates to CASSPKVNRDSQETQFF.